This T cell receptor beta chain was captured by sequencing in a study of T cell changes during pregnancy in multiple sclerosis. The repertoire was sequenced with immunoSEQ multiplex PCR; TCRdb's copy has only in-frame clones and lacks some. The sample carries under 35,000 clones, 75% to 90% recorded once. V lost 4 bases, J lost 5 bases, and 16 bases stayed unmatched. CDR1 SEHNR and CDR2 FQNEAQ come from the germline V gene (reference sequence). The CDR3 contains 17 residues. This receptor was taken from a female donor with multiple sclerosis, enrolled in a pregnancy study. The V gene is TRBV7-9, the J gene TRBJ1-2; 7 bases map to TRBD1. This specimen was CD8+ T cells from peripheral blood mononuclear cells, taken in the second trimester of pregnancy. The CDR3 sequence: CASSSLEGAGGGYGYTF. CDR3 nucleotide sequence: TGTGCCAGCAGCTCCCTAGAGGGGGCCGGGGGAGGATATGGCTACACCTTC.